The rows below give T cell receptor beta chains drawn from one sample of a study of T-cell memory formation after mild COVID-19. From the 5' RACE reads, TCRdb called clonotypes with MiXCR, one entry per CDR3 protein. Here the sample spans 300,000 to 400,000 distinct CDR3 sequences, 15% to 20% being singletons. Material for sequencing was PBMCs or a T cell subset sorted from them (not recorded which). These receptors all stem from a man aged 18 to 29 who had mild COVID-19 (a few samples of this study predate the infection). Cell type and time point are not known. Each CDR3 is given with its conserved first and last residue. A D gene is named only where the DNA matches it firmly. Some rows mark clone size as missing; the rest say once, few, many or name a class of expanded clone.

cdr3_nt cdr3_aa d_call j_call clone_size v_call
TGCAGTGCTAGTTTGGTGAGCACTGAAGCTTTCTTT CSASLVSTEAFF . TRBJ1-1 many TRBV20-1
TGTGCCAGCAGCGTTGAGGGGCAGGGGGATGAGCAGTTCTTC CASSVEGQGDEQFF TRBD1 TRBJ2-1 . TRBV9
TGTGCCAGCAGTGACTCGACAGGGAATGAGCAGTTCTTC CASSDSTGNEQFF TRBD1 TRBJ2-1 . TRBV6-4
TGTGCCAGCAGTCCAAGGACTAGCGGGGTGAGCCAGTACTTC CASSPRTSGVSQYF TRBD2 TRBJ2-5 . TRBV12-3/TRBV12-4
TGTGCCAGCAGCCCCCGCGGGGCCCCCCTCAATGAGCAGTTCTTC CASSPRGAPLNEQFF . TRBJ2-1 . TRBV9
TGTGCCAGCAGCTACTTTTTCCGGGGGGGCGGCACCGGGGAGCTGTTTTTT CASSYFFRGGGTGELFF TRBD2 TRBJ2-2 many TRBV4-2
TGCGCCAGCAGCCGGAAGGGAGTAGATACGCAGTATTTT CASSRKGVDTQYF . TRBJ2-3 few TRBV4-3
TGTGCCACCAGCAGAGATCTGATAGACAATGGCTACACCTTC CATSRDLIDNGYTF . TRBJ1-2 . TRBV15
TGTGCCAGCAGCTTAAGGTCAGCTAGCACAGATACGCAGTATTTT CASSLRSASTDTQYF . TRBJ2-3 . TRBV7-9
TGTGCCACCAGAAAGAGCCAGGGCTCTGAGCAGTTCTTC CATRKSQGSEQFF . TRBJ2-1 . TRBV15
TGTGCCAGCAGCCAACTATCAGACAGGGCCGGAGCTTTCTTT CASSQLSDRAGAFF TRBD1 TRBJ1-1 few TRBV3-1
TGTGCCAGCTCACCCCTCGGACAGGGGGGTGCTCAGCCCCAGCATTTT CASSPLGQGGAQPQHF TRBD1 TRBJ1-5 few TRBV18
TGCGCCAGCAGCCGGAGCGGGGAGGCCACTGAAGCTTTCTTT CASSRSGEATEAFF . TRBJ1-1 many TRBV5-1
TGCGCCAGCAGCTTGGGAACAGGCCGGGGAAACATTCAGTACTTC CASSLGTGRGNIQYF . TRBJ2-4 . TRBV5-1
TGCGCCAGCAGCTTGGTCGGGGCAGACCAAGAGACCCAGTACTTC CASSLVGADQETQYF . TRBJ2-5 few TRBV5-1
TGCGCCAGCAGCCTAGGGACTAGCGGGGAATACGAGCAGTACTTC CASSLGTSGEYEQYF TRBD2 TRBJ2-7 few TRBV4-3
TGTGCCAGCAGTGAAGTGGGACAGTACACTGAAGCTTTCTTT CASSEVGQYTEAFF TRBD1 TRBJ1-1 . TRBV6-1
TGTGCCAGCAGCCGCAGCCCGGGACAGGGCTACGAGCAGTACTTC CASSRSPGQGYEQYF TRBD1 TRBJ2-7 few TRBV11-2
TGTGCCAGCAGCCAAGAAAACGCGGGGGTAGGGGGCTACACCTTC CASSQENAGVGGYTF . TRBJ1-2 . TRBV4-2
TGTGCCAGCAGCTCCGTGGGAGGGGGGACCCAGTACTTC CASSSVGGGTQYF . TRBJ2-5 . TRBV3-1
TGTGCCAGCAGCCATCAGTGGGGGGCACGCACAGATACGCAGTATTTT CASSHQWGARTDTQYF . TRBJ2-3 many TRBV7-2
TGTGCCAGCAAATTGACAGGCCTCCAAGGCGAGCAGTACTTC CASKLTGLQGEQYF . TRBJ2-7 few TRBV6-6
TGCGCCAGCAGCCAAGTCCCGGGGGGGAGAGAGACCCAGTACTTC CASSQVPGGRETQYF TRBD2 TRBJ2-5 many TRBV4-1
TGTGCCAGCACGGACAGGGAAGGCACAGATACGCAGTATTTT CASTDREGTDTQYF TRBD1 TRBJ2-3 . TRBV25-1
TGTGCCAGCAGCCTGCAGGGGGCTGTTGCCGGGGAGCTGTTTTTT CASSLQGAVAGELFF TRBD1 TRBJ2-2 few TRBV7-2
TGCAGCGTTGTTTGGCGGGTAGGACAGCCCCAGCATTTT CSVVWRVGQPQHF . TRBJ1-5 few TRBV29-1
TGTGCCAGCAGCTTAGGACAGGGGCCCCTCGAGCAGTACTTC CASSLGQGPLEQYF TRBD1 TRBJ2-7 once TRBV7-9
TGTGCCAGCAGCCGATCAGGACATGGCTATGGCTACACCTTC CASSRSGHGYGYTF . TRBJ1-2 . TRBV12-3/TRBV12-4
TGCGCCAGCAGCGGGAGGACAGGGGGCGCATCAGATACGCAGTATTTT CASSGRTGGASDTQYF TRBD1 TRBJ2-3 . TRBV5-1
TGTGCCAGCAGCCCGGGACAGGTCGCTGAAAAACTGTTTTTT CASSPGQVAEKLFF TRBD1 TRBJ1-4 few TRBV4-2
TGCAGCGTTGAATCGGGCGGAAGCTCTGGGGCCAACGTCCTGACTTTC CSVESGGSSGANVLTF . TRBJ2-6 many TRBV29-1
TGCAGTGCTAGCGTCCAGGGTAGAGTAGGTTCACCCCTCCACTTT CSASVQGRVGSPLHF . TRBJ1-6 . TRBV20-1
TGCAGTGCTAGAGATGCACAGGCGAATTCACCCCTCCACTTT CSARDAQANSPLHF . TRBJ1-6 . TRBV20-1
TGTGCCAGCAGTGCTGAAGCGGGGTTAGCCAAAAACATTCAGTACTTC CASSAEAGLAKNIQYF TRBD2 TRBJ2-4 many TRBV6-4
TGTGCCAGTAGCCAGGGGGCTCCTTCAGGGCAGTACTTC CASSQGAPSGQYF TRBD1 TRBJ2-7 many TRBV19
TGCGCCAGCAGCTTGTTTCTAGCGGGGGGAGATACGCAGTATTTT CASSLFLAGGDTQYF TRBD2 TRBJ2-3 few TRBV5-1
TGTGCCAGCAGCCGGACACCGGGACAGGGGGACTACGAGCAGTACTTC CASSRTPGQGDYEQYF TRBD1 TRBJ2-7 few TRBV5-6
TGTGCCAGCAGCCCCGTACAGGCCCCTTCCGGCACTGAAGCTTTCTTT CASSPVQAPSGTEAFF . TRBJ1-1 . TRBV5-8
TGTGCCAGCAGTTTCGACAGGGGGAACACTGAAGCTTTCTTT CASSFDRGNTEAFF TRBD1 TRBJ1-1 many TRBV6-5
TGCGCCAGCAGTTTACTCCCAGGGGACTCTGGAAACACCATATATTTT CASSLLPGDSGNTIYF . TRBJ1-3 . TRBV5-1
TGCGCCAGCGGGAGACTAGCGGGGGGCAGTGAGACCCAGTACTTC CASGRLAGGSETQYF TRBD2 TRBJ2-5 few TRBV5-1
TGTGCCACCCGCTGGGGGGGGGAGACCCAGTACTTC CATRWGGETQYF TRBD2 TRBJ2-5 few TRBV6-2/TRBV6-3
TGTGCCAGCAGCTTAGGGCTTGAAAACTCAGCTTTCTTT CASSLGLENSAFF . TRBJ1-1 few TRBV7-2
TGTGCCGGCGCTCCGGGACAGGGATATGGCTACACCTTC CAGAPGQGYGYTF TRBD1 TRBJ1-2 . TRBV28
TGTGCCAGCAGTTCGACAGGGTTTAATGAGCAGTTCTTC CASSSTGFNEQFF TRBD1 TRBJ2-1 few TRBV27
TGTGCCAGCAGCGAAGCGGGACAGCCTTTGAACACTGAAGCTTTCTTT CASSEAGQPLNTEAFF TRBD1 TRBJ1-1 . TRBV6-2/TRBV6-3
TGCAGTGCTAGGGTGGCCTCCTACAATGAGCAGTTCTTC CSARVASYNEQFF . TRBJ2-1 few TRBV20-1
TGTGCCAGCACAGAAGTTGGTAACTATGGCTACACCTTC CASTEVGNYGYTF . TRBJ1-2 . TRBV9
TGTGCCAGCAGCTTATGGGGGGCACAGCAAGAGACCCAGTACTTC CASSLWGAQQETQYF . TRBJ2-5 . TRBV11-2
TGTGCCAGCAGTTTAGGTTTGGGAGGGGGCAGGGGCAATCAGCCCCAGCATTTT CASSLGLGGGRGNQPQHF TRBD1 TRBJ1-5 . TRBV12-3/TRBV12-4
TGTGCCAGCAGTCTTGATCAGCCCCAGCATTTT CASSLDQPQHF . TRBJ1-5 . TRBV28
TGTGCCAGCAGTTCCGGGGGGAGTGAAAAACTGTTTTTT CASSSGGSEKLFF . TRBJ1-4 many TRBV6-5
TGCAGCGGGGACAGGGGTGGAGAGACCCAGTACTTC CSGDRGGETQYF TRBD1 TRBJ2-5 . TRBV29-1
TGTGCCAGCAGCCATAGCGGGGGAGGAGGCTACACCTTC CASSHSGGGGYTF . TRBJ1-2 many TRBV7-6